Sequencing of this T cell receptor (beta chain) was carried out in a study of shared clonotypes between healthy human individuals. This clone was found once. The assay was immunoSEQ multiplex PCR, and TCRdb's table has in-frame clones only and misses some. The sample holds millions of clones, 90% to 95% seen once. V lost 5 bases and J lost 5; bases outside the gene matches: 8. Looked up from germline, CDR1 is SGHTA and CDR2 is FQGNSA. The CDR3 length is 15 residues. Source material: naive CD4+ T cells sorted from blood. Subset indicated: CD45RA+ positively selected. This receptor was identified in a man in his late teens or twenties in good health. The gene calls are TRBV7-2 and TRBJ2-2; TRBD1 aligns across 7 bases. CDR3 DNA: TGTGCCAGCAGCCGAGACAGGGTTTTTACCGGGGAGCTGTTTTTT. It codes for CASSRDRVFTGELFF.